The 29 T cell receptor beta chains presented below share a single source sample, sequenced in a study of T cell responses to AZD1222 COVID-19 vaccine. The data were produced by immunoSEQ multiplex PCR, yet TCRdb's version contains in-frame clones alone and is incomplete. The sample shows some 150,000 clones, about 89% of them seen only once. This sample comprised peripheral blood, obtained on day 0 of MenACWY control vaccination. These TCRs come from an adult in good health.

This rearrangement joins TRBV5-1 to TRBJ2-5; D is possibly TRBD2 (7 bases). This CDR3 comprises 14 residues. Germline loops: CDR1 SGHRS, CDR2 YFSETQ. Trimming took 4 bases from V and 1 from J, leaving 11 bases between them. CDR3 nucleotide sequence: TGCGCCAGCAGCATTGGGGGGGCCCAAGAGACCCAGTACTTC. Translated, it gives CASSIGGAQETQYF.

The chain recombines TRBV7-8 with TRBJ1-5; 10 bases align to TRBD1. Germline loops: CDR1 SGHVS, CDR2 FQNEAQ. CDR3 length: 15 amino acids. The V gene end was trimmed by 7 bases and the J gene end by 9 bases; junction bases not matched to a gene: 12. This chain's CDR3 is CASTPDRGVKWPQHF. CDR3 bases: TGTGCCAGCACCCCGGACAGGGGGGTAAAATGGCCCCAGCATTTT. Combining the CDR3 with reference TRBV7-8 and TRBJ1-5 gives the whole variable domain GAGVSQSPRYKVAKRGQDVALRCDPISGHVSLFWYQQALGQGPEFLTYFQNEAQLDKSGLPSDRFFAERPEGSVSTLKIQRTQQEDSAVYLCASTPDRGVKWPQHFGDGTRLSIL.

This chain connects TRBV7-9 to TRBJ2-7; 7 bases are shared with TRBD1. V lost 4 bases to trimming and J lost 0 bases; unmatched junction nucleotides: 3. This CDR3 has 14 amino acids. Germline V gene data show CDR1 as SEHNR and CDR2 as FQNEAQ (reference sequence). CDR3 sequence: CASSSGTDSYEQYF. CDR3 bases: TGTGCCAGCAGCTCCGGGACAGACTCCTACGAGCAGTACTTC. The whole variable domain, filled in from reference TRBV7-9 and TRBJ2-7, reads DTGVSQNPRHKITKRGQNVTFRCDPISEHNRLYWYRQTLGQGPEFLTYFQNEAQLEKSRLLSDRFSAERPKGSFSTLEIQRTEQGDSAMYLCASSSGTDSYEQYFGPGTRLTVT.

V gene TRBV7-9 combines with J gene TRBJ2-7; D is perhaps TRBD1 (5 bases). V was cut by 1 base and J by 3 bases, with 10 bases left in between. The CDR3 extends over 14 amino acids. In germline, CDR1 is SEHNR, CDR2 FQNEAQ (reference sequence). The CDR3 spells CASSLVGQGYEQYF. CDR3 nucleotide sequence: TGTGCCAGCAGCTTAGTTGGTCAGGGCTACGAGCAGTACTTC.

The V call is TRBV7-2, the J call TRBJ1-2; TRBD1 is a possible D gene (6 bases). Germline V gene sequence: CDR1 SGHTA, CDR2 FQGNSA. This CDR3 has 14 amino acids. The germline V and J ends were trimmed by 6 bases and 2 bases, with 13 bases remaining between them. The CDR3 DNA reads TGTGCCAGCAGTCGCTTCGGGACAAACTATGGCTACACCTTC. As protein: CASSRFGTNYGYTF. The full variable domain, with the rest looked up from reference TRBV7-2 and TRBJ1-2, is GAGVSQSPSNKVTEKGKDVELRCDPISGHTALYWYRQSLGQGLEFLIYFQGNSAPDKSGLPSDRFSAERTGGSVSTLTIQRTQQEDSAVYLCASSRFGTNYGYTFGSGTRLTVV.

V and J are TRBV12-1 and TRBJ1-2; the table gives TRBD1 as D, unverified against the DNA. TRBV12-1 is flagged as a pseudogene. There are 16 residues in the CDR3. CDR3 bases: TGTGCCAGCAGCTTACCGGAGGACAGGCGAAACTATGGCTACACCTTC. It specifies CASSLPEDRRNYGYTF.

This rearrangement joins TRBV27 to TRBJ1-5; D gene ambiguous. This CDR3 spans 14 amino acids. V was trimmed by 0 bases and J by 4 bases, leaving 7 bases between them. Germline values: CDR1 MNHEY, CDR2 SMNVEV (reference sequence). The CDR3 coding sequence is TGTGCCAGCAGTTTATCCAGAATGAATCAGCCCCAGCATTTT. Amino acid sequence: CASSLSRMNQPQHF.

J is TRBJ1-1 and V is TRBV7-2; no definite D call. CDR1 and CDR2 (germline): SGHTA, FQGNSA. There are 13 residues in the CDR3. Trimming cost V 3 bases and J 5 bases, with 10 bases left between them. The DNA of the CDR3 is TGTGCCAGCAGCTTGACGCCGAAGACTGAAGCTTTCTTT. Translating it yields CASSLTPKTEAFF.

CDR3 in DNA: TGTGCCAGCAGTGAACTTTATCAGCCCCAGCATTTT. Translating gives CASSELYQPQHF. The chain links TRBV6-1 to TRBJ1-5; D uncertain. The CDR3 loop spans 12 amino acids. V was trimmed by 2 bases and J by 5 bases, leaving 4 bases between them. CDR1 MNHNS and CDR2 SASEGT come from the germline V gene.

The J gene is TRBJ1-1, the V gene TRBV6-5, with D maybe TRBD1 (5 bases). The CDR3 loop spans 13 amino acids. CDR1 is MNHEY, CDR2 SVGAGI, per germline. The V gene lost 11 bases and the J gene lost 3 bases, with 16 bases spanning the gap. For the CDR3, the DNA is TGTGCCTCTGGGGCCTCCCCCGACACTGAAGCTTTCTTT. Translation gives CASGASPDTEAFF.

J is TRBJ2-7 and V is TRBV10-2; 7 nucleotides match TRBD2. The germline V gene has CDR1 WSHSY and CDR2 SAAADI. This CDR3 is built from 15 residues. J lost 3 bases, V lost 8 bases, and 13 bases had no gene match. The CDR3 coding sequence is TGCGCCAGCTCCCTCCTCGGGGGAGGGGACTACGAGCAGTACTTC. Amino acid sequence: CASSLLGGGDYEQYF.

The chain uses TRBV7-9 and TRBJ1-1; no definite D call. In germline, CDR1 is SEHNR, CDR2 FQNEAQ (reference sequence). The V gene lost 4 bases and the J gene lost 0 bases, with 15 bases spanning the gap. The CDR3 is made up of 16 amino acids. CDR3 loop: CASSSPLGSLNTEAFF. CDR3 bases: TGTGCCAGCAGCTCCCCTTTAGGCAGCTTGAACACTGAAGCTTTCTTT.

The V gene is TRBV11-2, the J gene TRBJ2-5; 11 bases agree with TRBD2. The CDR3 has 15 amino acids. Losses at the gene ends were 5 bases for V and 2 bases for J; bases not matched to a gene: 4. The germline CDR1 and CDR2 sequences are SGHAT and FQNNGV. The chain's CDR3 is CASSPGTSGQETQYF. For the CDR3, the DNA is TGTGCCAGCAGCCCCGGGACTAGCGGACAAGAGACCCAGTACTTC.

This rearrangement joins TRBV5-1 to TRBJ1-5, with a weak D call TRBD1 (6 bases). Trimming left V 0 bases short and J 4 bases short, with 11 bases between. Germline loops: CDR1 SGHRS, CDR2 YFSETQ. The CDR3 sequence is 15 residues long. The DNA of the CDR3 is TGCGCCAGCAGCTTGGAGGGGGGGGCGAATCAGCCCCAGCATTTT. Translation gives CASSLEGGANQPQHF.

CDR3 DNA: TGTGCCAGCAGTCTTAGACAGGGGGTCCTGACTTTC. Translation: CASSLRQGVLTF. The J gene is TRBJ2-6, the V gene TRBV27; 8 bases line up with TRBD1. In germline, CDR1 is MNHEY, CDR2 SMNVEV (reference sequence). V gave up 5 bases and J gave up 13 bases; unmatched junction bases: 4. The CDR3 is 12 amino acids.

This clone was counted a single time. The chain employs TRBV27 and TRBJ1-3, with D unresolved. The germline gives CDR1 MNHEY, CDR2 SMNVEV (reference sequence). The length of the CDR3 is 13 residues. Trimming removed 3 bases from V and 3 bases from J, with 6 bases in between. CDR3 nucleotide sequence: TGTGCCAGCAGTTTTAGGGATGGAAACACCATATATTTT. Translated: CASSFRDGNTIYF.

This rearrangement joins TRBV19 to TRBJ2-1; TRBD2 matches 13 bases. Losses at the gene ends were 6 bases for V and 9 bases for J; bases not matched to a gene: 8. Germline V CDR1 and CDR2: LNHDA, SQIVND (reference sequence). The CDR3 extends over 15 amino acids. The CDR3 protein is CASRDRGLAGFEQFF. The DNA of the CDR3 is TGTGCCAGTAGGGATCGGGGACTAGCGGGATTTGAGCAGTTCTTC.

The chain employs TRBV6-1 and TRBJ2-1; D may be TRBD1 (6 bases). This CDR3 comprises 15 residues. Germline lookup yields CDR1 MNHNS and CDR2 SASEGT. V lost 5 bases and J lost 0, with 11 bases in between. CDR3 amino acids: CASSPQGSSYNEQFF. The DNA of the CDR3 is TGTGCCAGCAGTCCTCAGGGGAGCTCCTACAATGAGCAGTTCTTC.

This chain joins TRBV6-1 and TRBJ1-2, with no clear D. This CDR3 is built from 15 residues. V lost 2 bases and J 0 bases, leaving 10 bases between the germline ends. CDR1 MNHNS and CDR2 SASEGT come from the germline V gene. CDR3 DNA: TGTGCCAGCAGTGAAAGGGCAGGAGCTAACTATGGCTACACCTTC. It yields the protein CASSERAGANYGYTF.

This CDR3 reads CASSFSGQMNTEAFF. CDR3 sequence (DNA): TGTGCCAGCAGCTTCTCAGGACAGATGAACACTGAAGCTTTCTTT. The rearrangement links TRBV11-3 to TRBJ1-1; tentative D call: TRBD1 (6 bases). Germline V gene lookup returns CDR1 SGHNT and CDR2 YENEEA. The ends were cut back, 3 bases at V and 0 bases at J, with 11 bases in the middle. The CDR3 length is 15 residues.

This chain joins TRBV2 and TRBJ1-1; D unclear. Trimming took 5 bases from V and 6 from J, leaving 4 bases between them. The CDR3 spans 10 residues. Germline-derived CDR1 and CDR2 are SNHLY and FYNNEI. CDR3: CASSRAEAFF. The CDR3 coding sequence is TGTGCCAGCAGTAGGGCTGAAGCTTTCTTT.

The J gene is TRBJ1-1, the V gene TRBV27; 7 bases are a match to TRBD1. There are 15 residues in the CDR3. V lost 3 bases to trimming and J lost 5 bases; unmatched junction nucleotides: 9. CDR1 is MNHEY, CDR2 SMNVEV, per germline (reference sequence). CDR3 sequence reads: CASSFGPGQWTEAFF. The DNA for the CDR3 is TGTGCCAGCAGTTTTGGACCGGGACAGTGGACTGAAGCTTTCTTT.

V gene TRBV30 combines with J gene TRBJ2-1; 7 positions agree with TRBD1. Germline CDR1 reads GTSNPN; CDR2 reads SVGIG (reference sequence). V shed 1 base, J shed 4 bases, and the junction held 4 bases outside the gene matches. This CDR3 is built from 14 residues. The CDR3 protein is CAWSGTGAYNEQFF. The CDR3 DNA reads TGTGCCTGGAGTGGTACAGGGGCGTACAATGAGCAGTTCTTC.

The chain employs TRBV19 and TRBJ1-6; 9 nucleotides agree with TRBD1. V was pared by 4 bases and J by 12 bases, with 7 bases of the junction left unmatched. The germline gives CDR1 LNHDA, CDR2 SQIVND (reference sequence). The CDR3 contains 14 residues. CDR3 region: CASSTGTGPLPLHF. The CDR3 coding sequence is TGTGCCAGTAGTACCGGGACAGGGCCCTTACCCCTCCACTTT.

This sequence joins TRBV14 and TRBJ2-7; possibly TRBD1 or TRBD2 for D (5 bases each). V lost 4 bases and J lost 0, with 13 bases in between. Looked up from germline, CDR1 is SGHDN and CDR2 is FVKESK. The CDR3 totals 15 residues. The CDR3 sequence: CASSRRTFSSYEQYF. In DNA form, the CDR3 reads TGTGCCAGCAGCCGGAGGACATTCAGCTCCTACGAGCAGTACTTC.

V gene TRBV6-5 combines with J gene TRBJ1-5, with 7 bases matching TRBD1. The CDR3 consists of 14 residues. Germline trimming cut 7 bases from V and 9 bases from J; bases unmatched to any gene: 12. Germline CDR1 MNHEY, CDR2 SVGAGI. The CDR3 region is CASILRGEPGPQHF. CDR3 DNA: TGTGCCAGCATCCTCAGGGGGGAGCCAGGGCCCCAGCATTTT.

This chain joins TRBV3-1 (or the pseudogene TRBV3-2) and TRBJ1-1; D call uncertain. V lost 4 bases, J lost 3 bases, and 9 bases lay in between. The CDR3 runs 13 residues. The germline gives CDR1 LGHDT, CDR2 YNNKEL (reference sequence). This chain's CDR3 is CASSPPGHTEAFF. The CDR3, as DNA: TGTGCCAGCAGCCCCCCCGGCCACACTGAAGCTTTCTTT.

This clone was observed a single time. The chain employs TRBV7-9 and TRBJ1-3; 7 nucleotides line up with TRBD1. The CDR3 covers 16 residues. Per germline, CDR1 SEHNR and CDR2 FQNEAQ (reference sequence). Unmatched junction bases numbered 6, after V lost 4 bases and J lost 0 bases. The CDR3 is CASSSLTGSSGNTIYF. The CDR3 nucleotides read TGTGCCAGCAGCTCCCTGACAGGGAGCTCTGGAAACACCATATATTTT.

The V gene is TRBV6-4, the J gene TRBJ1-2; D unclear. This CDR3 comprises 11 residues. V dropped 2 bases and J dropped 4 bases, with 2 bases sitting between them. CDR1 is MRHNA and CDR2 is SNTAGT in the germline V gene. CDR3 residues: CASSDRYGYTF. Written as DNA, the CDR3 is TGTGCCAGCAGTGACCGCTATGGCTACACCTTC.